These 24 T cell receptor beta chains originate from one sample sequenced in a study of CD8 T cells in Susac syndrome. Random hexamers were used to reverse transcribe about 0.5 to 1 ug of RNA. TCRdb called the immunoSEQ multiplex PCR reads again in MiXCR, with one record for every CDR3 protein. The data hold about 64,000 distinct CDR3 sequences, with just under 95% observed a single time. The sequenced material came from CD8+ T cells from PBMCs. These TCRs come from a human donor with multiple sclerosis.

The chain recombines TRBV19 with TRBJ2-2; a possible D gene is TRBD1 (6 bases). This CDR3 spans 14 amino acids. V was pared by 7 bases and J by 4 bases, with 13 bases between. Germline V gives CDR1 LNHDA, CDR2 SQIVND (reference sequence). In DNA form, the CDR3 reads TGTGCCAGTACCGACGAACAGGGCACCGGGGAGCTGTTTTTT. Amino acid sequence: CASTDEQGTGELFF.

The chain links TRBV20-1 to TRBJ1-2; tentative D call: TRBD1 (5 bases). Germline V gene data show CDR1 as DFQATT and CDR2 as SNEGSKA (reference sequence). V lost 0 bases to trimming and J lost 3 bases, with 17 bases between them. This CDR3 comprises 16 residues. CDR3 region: CSARDLREDSHYGYTF. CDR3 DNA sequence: TGCAGTGCTAGAGATCTTAGGGAAGACAGCCACTATGGCTACACCTTC.

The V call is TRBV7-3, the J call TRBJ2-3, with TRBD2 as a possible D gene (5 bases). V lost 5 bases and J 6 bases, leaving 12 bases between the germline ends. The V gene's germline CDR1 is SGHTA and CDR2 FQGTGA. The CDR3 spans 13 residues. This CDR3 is CASSGSPGDTQYF. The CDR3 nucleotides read TGTGCCAGCAGCGGCTCCCCGGGGGATACGCAGTATTTT.

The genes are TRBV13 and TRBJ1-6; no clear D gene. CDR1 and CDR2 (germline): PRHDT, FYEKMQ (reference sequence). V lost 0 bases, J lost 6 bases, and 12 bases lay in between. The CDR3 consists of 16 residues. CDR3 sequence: CASSLGSLDGNSPLHF. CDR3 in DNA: TGTGCCAGCAGCTTAGGTAGTTTGGACGGTAATTCACCCCTCCACTTT.

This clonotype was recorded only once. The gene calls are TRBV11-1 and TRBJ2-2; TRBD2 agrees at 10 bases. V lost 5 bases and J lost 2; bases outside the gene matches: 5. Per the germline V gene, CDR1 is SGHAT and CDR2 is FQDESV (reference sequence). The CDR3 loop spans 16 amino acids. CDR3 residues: CASSVTSGANTGELFF. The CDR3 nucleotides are TGTGCCAGCAGCGTCACTAGCGGGGCTAACACCGGGGAGCTGTTTTTT.

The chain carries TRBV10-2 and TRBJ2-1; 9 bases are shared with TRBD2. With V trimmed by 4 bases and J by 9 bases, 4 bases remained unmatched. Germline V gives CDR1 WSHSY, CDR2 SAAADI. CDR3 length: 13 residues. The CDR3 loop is CASSVLAGSEQFF. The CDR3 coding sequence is TGCGCCAGCAGTGTCCTAGCGGGGAGTGAGCAGTTCTTC.

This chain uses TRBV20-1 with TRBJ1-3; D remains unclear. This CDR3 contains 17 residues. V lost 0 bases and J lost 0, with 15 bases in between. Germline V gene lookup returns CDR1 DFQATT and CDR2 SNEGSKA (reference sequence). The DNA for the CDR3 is TGCAGTGCTAGAGATCGGAGGGTTACTGACTCTGGAAACACCATATATTTT. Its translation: CSARDRRVTDSGNTIYF.

CDR3 sequence reads: CASSFRDTFTGELFF. DNA for the CDR3: TGTGCCAGCAGTTTCCGGGACACCTTCACCGGGGAGCTGTTTTTT. The gene calls are TRBV27 and TRBJ2-2; a weak D match, TRBD1 (6 bases). Between the trimmed V and J ends, which lost 3 bases and 4 bases, there was a span of 12 bases. The V gene's germline CDR1 is MNHEY and CDR2 SMNVEV (reference sequence). The CDR3 is 15 amino acids.

CDR3 bases: TGTGCCAGCAGTAAGGGGACAGGGGGCTCGAATGAGCAGTTCTTC. Translation gives CASSKGTGGSNEQFF. The V call is TRBV27, the J call TRBJ2-1; TRBD1 matches 12 bases. CDR3 length: 15 residues. V lost 5 bases and J lost 7; bases outside the gene matches: 6. Per germline, CDR1 MNHEY and CDR2 SMNVEV (reference sequence).

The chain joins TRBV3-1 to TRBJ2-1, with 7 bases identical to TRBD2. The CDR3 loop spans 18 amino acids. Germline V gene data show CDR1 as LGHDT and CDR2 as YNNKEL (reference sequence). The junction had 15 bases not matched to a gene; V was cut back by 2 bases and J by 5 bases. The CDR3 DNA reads TGTGCCAGCAGCCAAATAGCGGGCCTACTCCTGGGGGACAATGAGCAGTTCTTC. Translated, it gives CASSQIAGLLLGDNEQFF.

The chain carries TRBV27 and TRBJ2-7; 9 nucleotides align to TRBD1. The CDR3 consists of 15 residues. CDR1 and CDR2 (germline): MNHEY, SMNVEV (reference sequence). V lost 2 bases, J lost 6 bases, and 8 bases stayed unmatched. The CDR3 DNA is TGTGCCAGCAGTTTAGCCGGACAGGGGCAGTTCGAGCAGTACTTC. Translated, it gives CASSLAGQGQFEQYF.

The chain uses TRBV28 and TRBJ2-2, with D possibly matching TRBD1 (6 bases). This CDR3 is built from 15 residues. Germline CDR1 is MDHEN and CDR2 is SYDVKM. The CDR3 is CVQDLRQGTHGELFF. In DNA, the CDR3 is TGTGTACAGGATTTACGTCAGGGGACCCACGGGGAGCTGTTTTTT.

CDR3 region: CASSQGRGDRTDTQYF. CDR3 nucleotide sequence: TGCGCCAGCAGCCAAGGAAGGGGGGACCGCACAGATACGCAGTATTTT. The chain employs TRBV4-3 and TRBJ2-3, with D perhaps matching TRBD1 or TRBD2 (6 bases each). Germline V CDR1 and CDR2: LGHNA, YSLEER. This CDR3 has 16 amino acids. The V gene lost 1 base and the J gene lost 1 base, with 12 bases spanning the gap.

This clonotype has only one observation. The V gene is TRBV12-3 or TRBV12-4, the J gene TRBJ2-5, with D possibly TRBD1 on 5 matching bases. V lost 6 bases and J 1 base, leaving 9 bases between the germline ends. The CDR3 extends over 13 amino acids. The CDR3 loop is CASSHDSQETQYF. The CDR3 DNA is TGTGCCAGCAGCCACGACAGCCAAGAGACCCAGTACTTC.

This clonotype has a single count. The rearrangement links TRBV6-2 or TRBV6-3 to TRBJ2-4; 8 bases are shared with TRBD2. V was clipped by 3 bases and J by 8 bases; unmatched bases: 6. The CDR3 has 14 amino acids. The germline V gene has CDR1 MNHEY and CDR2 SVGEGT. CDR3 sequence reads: CASSYASGLDIQYF. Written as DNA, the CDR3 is TGTGCCAGCAGTTATGCTAGCGGGTTGGACATTCAGTACTTC.

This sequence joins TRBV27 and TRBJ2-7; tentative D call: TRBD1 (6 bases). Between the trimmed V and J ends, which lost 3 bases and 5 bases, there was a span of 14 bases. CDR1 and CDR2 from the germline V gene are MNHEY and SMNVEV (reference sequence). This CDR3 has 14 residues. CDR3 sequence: CASSFPGQRHEQYF. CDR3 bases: TGTGCCAGCAGTTTTCCCGGACAGCGGCACGAGCAGTACTTC.

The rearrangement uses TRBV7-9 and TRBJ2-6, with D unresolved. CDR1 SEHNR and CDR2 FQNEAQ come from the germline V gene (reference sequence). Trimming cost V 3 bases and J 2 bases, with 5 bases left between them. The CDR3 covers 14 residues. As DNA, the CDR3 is TGTGCCAGCAGCTTTCAGGCTGGGGCCAACGTCCTGACTTTC. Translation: CASSFQAGANVLTF.

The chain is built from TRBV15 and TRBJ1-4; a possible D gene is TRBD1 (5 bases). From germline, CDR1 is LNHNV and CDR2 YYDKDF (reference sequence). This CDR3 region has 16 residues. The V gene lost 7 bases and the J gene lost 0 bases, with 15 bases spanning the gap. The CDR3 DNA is TGTGCCACCAATGATCGGGGGGGTTCAACTAATGAAAAACTGTTTTTT. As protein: CATNDRGGSTNEKLFF.

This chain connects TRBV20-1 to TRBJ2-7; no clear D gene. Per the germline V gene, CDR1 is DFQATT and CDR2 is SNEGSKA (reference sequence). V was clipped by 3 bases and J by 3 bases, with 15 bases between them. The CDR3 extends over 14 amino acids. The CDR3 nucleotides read TGCAGTGCTAGTGGGCACCCCCTCTTCTACGAGCAGTACTTC. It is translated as CSASGHPLFYEQYF.

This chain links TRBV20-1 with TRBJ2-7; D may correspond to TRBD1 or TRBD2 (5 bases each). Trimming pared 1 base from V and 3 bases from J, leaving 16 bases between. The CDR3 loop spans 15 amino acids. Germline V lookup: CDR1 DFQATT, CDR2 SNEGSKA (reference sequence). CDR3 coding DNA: TGCAGTGCTAGAGGCAGGGACGAACATTTCTACGAGCAGTACTTC. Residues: CSARGRDEHFYEQYF.

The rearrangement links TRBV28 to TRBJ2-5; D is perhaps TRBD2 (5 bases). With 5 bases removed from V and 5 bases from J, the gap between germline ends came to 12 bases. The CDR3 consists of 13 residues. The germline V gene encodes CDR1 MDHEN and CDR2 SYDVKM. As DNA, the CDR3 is TGTGCCAGCAGTCGCGGACTGGTGGAGACCCAGTACTTC. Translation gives CASSRGLVETQYF.

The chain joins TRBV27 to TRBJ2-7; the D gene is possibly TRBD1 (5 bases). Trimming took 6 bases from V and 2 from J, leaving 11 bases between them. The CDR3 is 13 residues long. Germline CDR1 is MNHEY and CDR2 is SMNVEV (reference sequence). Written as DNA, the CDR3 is TGTGCCAGCAGCCCAGGGTGGGCCTACGAGCAGTACTTC. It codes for CASSPGWAYEQYF.

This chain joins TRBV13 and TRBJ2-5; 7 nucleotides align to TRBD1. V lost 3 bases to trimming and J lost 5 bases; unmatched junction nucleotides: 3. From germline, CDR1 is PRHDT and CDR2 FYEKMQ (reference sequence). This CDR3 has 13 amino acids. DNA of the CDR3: TGTGCCAGCAGCTTGGACAGGTCGGAGACCCAGTACTTC. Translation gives CASSLDRSETQYF. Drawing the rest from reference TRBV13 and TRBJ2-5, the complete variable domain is AAGVIQSPRHLIKEKRETATLKCYPIPRHDTVYWYQQGPGQDPQFLISFYEKMQSDKGSIPDRFSAQQFSDYHSELNMSSLELGDSALYFCASSLDRSETQYFGPGTRLLVL.

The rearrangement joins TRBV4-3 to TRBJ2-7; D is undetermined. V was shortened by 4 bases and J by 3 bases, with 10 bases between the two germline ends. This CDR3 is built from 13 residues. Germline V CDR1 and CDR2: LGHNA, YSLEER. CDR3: CASSRSISYEQYF. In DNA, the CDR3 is TGCGCCAGCAGCCGAAGTATAAGCTACGAGCAGTACTTC.